The clone carrying this T cell receptor (beta chain) came up many times. TCR beta VDJ combinations and CDR3 sequences were profiled from genomic DNA. TCRdb fed the reads into MiXCR, producing one record per CDR3 protein. This table has about 160,000 distinct CDR3 sequences, less than 60% appearing once. This specimen belongs to a study of CD8+CD57+ T cells in acquired aplastic anemia. For sequencing, patients were chosen who had shown expansion of CD8+CD57+ cells by flow cytometry. The CDR3 extends over 14 amino acids. Germline V lookup: CDR1 SQVTM, CDR2 ANQGSEA. Trimming removed 8 bases from V and 5 bases from J, with 22 bases in between.

Specimen: sorted CD4+, CD8+, or CD8+CD57+ T cells (not recorded which) from PBMCs. This chain links TRBV29-1 with TRBJ2-7; a possible D gene is TRBD1 (6 bases). The sequence came from a human donor with aplastic anemia. The CDR3 here is CSSSRGQPGHEQYF. The CDR3 region has the DNA TGCAGCTCATCACGCGGACAGCCGGGGCACGAGCAGTACTTC.